This entry lists 21 T cell receptor beta chains sequenced from one sample in a study of blood T cell repertoires in COVID-19. TCRdb's table, derived via immunoSEQ multiplex PCR, lists solely in-frame clones and lacks some. Here the sample spans around 110,000 clones, around four fifths being singletons. The sample comprised peripheral blood. These receptors came from a man aged 25 to 45 with acute or convalescent COVID-19.

The chain uses TRBV27 and TRBJ1-1; no definite D call. V was pared by 3 bases and J by 8 bases, with 10 bases between. The CDR3 covers 12 residues. The germline CDR1 and CDR2 sequences are MNHEY and SMNVEV (reference sequence). In DNA, the CDR3 is TGTGCCAGCAGTTTCCCTGGGCAAGAAGCTTTCTTT. Translating it yields CASSFPGQEAFF.

Of note for this clone: The sample carries other DNA sequences with the same CDR3. The chain recombines TRBV5-1 with TRBJ1-5, with a weak D call TRBD1 (5 bases). The CDR3 totals 15 residues. V was shortened by 0 bases and J by 0 bases, with 7 bases between the two germline ends. Germline lookup yields CDR1 SGHRS and CDR2 YFSETQ. The CDR3 loop reads CASSLAGGSNQPQHF. CDR3 nucleotide sequence: TGCGCCAGCAGCTTGGCCGGGGGTAGCAATCAGCCCCAGCATTTT.

The rearrangement uses TRBV27 and TRBJ2-2; 12 bases map to TRBD2. This CDR3 is built from 14 residues. Trimming cost V 6 bases and J 7 bases; bases outside gene matches: 3. Germline CDR1 is MNHEY and CDR2 is SMNVEV (reference sequence). The CDR3 loop is CASRGTSGFGELFF. The DNA for the CDR3 is TGTGCCAGCAGGGGGACTAGCGGGTTCGGGGAGCTGTTTTTT.

The rearrangement links TRBV6-6 to TRBJ1-2; 7 bases align to TRBD1. Germline CDR1 reads MNHNY; CDR2 reads SVGAGI (reference sequence). The trim removed 6 bases at V and 13 bases at J, leaving 17 bases unmatched. The CDR3 runs 14 residues. The CDR3 DNA is TGTGCCAGCAGCCAGAGAGGGGGCGCGGGGCTGGGCACCTTC. Protein: CASSQRGGAGLGTF.

This chain links TRBV5-4 with TRBJ1-2; D might be TRBD1 (5 bases). This CDR3 contains 14 residues. Trimming removed 0 bases at V and 4 bases at J, with 10 bases between. Germline V gene sequence: CDR1 SGHNT, CDR2 YYREEE (reference sequence). The CDR3 coding sequence is TGTGCCAGCAGCTTGGAGGGGTTGGGCTATGGCTACACCTTC. Encoded protein: CASSLEGLGYGYTF.

This clone was observed a few times. The chain uses TRBV18 and TRBJ1-4, with D tentatively TRBD1 (6 bases). Germline V lookup: CDR1 KGHSH, CDR2 LQKENI. V lost 2 bases, J lost 7 bases, and 8 bases lay in between. The length of the CDR3 is 13 residues. The chain's CDR3 is CASSPGGGEKLFF. DNA of the CDR3: TGTGCCAGCTCACCAGGGGGCGGTGAAAAACTGTTTTTT. The whole variable domain, remainder taken from reference TRBV18 and TRBJ1-4, is NAGVMQNPRHLVRRRGQEARLRCSPMKGHSHVYWYRQLPEEGLKFMVYLQKENIIDESGMPKERFSAEFPKEGPSILRIQQVVRGDSAAYFCASSPGGGEKLFFGSGTQLSVL.

CDR3 DNA: TGTGCCAGCAATTATGGGACAGGGAACACTGAAGCTTTCTTT. This encodes CASNYGTGNTEAFF. The chain has TRBV6-5 and TRBJ1-1; 8 bases align to TRBD1. V was pared by 7 bases and J by 1 base, with 5 bases of the junction left unmatched. CDR1 and CDR2 (germline): MNHEY, SVGAGI. The CDR3 is 14 residues long.

J is TRBJ2-1 and V is TRBV21-1; the table assigns TRBD2, which was not confirmed against the DNA. TRBV21-1 is shown as a pseudogene. There are 10 residues in the CDR3. CDR3 nucleotide sequence: TGTGCCAGCCTCCCTGAGGGGCAGTTCTTC. It is translated as CASLPEGQFF.

V usage is TRBV4-1 and J usage is TRBJ2-3; TRBD2 matches at 8 bases. Germline values: CDR1 MGHRA, CDR2 YSYEKL. After removal of 2 bases from V and 5 bases from J, the junction contained 9 bases not matched to a gene. The CDR3 runs to 16 residues. The CDR3 region is CASSQFGLARGDTQYF. CDR3 nucleotides: TGCGCCAGCAGCCAATTTGGACTAGCTCGGGGAGATACGCAGTATTTT.

CDR3 region: CSVDRGGDEKLFF. CDR3 coding DNA: TGCAGCGTCGACAGGGGAGGGGATGAAAAACTGTTTTTT. This chain links TRBV29-1 with TRBJ1-4, with 8 bases aligning to TRBD1. The CDR3 has 13 amino acids. V was pared by 6 bases and J by 6 bases, with 6 bases of the junction left unmatched. CDR1 and CDR2 from the germline V gene are SQVTM and ANQGSEA.

This sequence joins TRBV30 and TRBJ1-5; D not certain. The CDR3 is 12 residues long. Germline CDR1 and CDR2: GTSNPN and SVGIG (reference sequence). The V end lost 5 bases, the J end lost 2 bases, and 7 bases lay between the germline ends. CDR3 residues: CAWAQGNQPQHF. CDR3 DNA sequence: TGTGCCTGGGCCCAGGGCAATCAGCCCCAGCATTTT. Complete variable domain (other parts from reference TRBV30 and TRBJ1-5): SQTIHQWPATLVQPVGSPLSLECTVEGTSNPNLYWYRQAAGRGLQLLFYSVGIGQISSEVPQNLSASRPQDRQFILSSKKLLLSDSGFYLCAWAQGNQPQHFGDGTRLSIL.

The rearrangement links TRBV9 to TRBJ1-1; unclear D gene. Trimming shortened V by 0 bases and J by 7 bases, and 10 bases separated the two germline ends. The CDR3 sequence is 13 residues long. Germline loops: CDR1 SGDLS, CDR2 YYNGEE. CDR3 amino acids: CASSVVYSGEAFF. The CDR3 DNA follows: TGTGCCAGCAGCGTAGTATATAGTGGTGAAGCTTTCTTT.

J is TRBJ1-2 and V is TRBV7-8; D is possibly TRBD1 (5 bases). With 5 bases removed from V and 2 bases from J, the gap between germline ends came to 12 bases. Germline V gives CDR1 SGHVS, CDR2 FQNEAQ. The CDR3 sequence is 14 residues long. The CDR3 loop is CASSPEGLNYGYTF. DNA of the CDR3: TGTGCCAGCAGCCCAGAGGGACTGAACTATGGCTACACCTTC.

The J gene is TRBJ1-2, the V gene TRBV5-4; a possible D gene is TRBD1 (5 bases). V shed 4 bases and J shed 5 bases, with 18 bases lying between them. This CDR3 region has 15 residues. Germline CDR1 reads SGHNT; CDR2 reads YYREEE (reference sequence). In DNA form, the CDR3 reads TGTGCCAGCAGCCAAGGAGCAGGGTGGGATTATGGCTACACCTTC. Protein product: CASSQGAGWDYGYTF.

The V call is TRBV30, the J call TRBJ2-3; 10 nucleotides match TRBD2. CDR1 and CDR2 (germline): GTSNPN, SVGIG (reference sequence). CDR3 length equals 15 residues. V gave up 2 bases and J gave up 2 bases; unmatched junction bases: 4. The CDR3 is CAWSPTSGFTDTQYF. The DNA for the CDR3 is TGTGCCTGGAGTCCGACTAGCGGGTTCACAGATACGCAGTATTTT.

The chain carries TRBV6-2 or TRBV6-3 and TRBJ1-5; D gene ambiguous. The CDR3 has 15 amino acids. V lost 0 bases and J lost 4, with 10 bases in between. The germline CDR1 and CDR2 sequences are MNHEY and SVGEGT. The CDR3 sequence: CASSYSKSGNQPQHF. CDR3 nucleotides: TGTGCCAGCAGTTACTCGAAAAGCGGTAATCAGCCCCAGCATTTT.

About this clone: The junction differs from germline at one of its ends, possibly a read error. The rearrangement links TRBV7-7 to TRBJ2-7; a possible D gene is TRBD1 (5 bases). CDR3 length: 14 residues. CDR1 is SSHAT and CDR2 is FNYEAQ in the germline V gene (reference sequence). The CDR3 nucleotides are TGTGCTAGCAGCTTAGGTCCAGGGTCAAACGAGCAGTACTTC. Translated: CASSLGPGSNEQYF.

This sequence joins TRBV12-3 or TRBV12-4 and TRBJ2-1; D possibly corresponds to TRBD2 (5 bases). The CDR3 sequence is 13 residues long. The V end lost 5 bases, the J end lost 6 bases, and 11 bases lay between the germline ends. The CDR3 DNA reads TGTGCCAGCAGTAGGACTCTCCCCAATGAGCAGTTCTTC. Amino acid sequence: CASSRTLPNEQFF.

The V gene is TRBV6-6, the J gene TRBJ1-1, with 7 bases aligning to TRBD1. Germline V gives CDR1 MNHNY, CDR2 SVGAGI (reference sequence). V was pared by 5 bases and J by 1 base, with 4 bases of the junction left unmatched. The CDR3 is 14 amino acids. CDR3 sequence: CASSTRTGNTEAFF. In DNA, the CDR3 is TGTGCCAGCAGTACACGGACAGGGAACACTGAAGCTTTCTTT.

CDR3 protein: CASSPHMHEETQYF. The CDR3 DNA reads as TGTGCCAGCAGCCCACACATGCACGAAGAGACCCAGTACTTC. The chain joins TRBV3-1 (or the pseudogene TRBV3-2) to TRBJ2-5; D not certain. With 4 bases removed from V and 3 bases from J, the gap between germline ends came to 12 bases. Germline assignment: CDR1 LGHDT and CDR2 YNNKEL (reference sequence). The CDR3 runs 14 residues.

The genes are TRBV12-3 or TRBV12-4 and TRBJ1-2, with TRBD1 as a possible D gene (5 bases). The CDR3 is 12 residues long. V gave up 0 bases and J gave up 7 bases, with 6 bases separating them. CDR3 DNA: TGTGCCAGCAGTTTAGCGGGGCTTGGCTACACCTTC. Translating it yields CASSLAGLGYTF.